What follows are 13 T cell receptor beta chains derived from one specimen sequenced in a study of OX40 agonist ivuxolimab in advanced cancers. Produced via immunoSEQ multiplex PCR; TCRdb's table is partial and in-frame only. The table lists roughly 19,000 clones, around 90% of them singletons. The source material was CD4+ or CD8+ T cells sorted from blood, sampled in a trial of the OX40 agonist ivuxolimab. Receptors were obtained from an adult with an advanced solid tumor such as melanoma, head and neck, liver or kidney cancer.

The chain uses TRBV7-6 and TRBJ2-6; D remains unclear. Deletions cut 5 bases from V and 0 bases from J, with 11 bases between. Germline CDR1 reads SGHVS; CDR2 reads FNYEAQ. The CDR3 covers 16 residues. Here the CDR3 reads CASSRGAFSGANVLTF. The DNA for the CDR3 is TGTGCCAGCAGCCGAGGAGCGTTCTCTGGGGCCAACGTCCTGACTTTC.

The chain combines TRBV5-6 with TRBJ2-7; tentative D call: TRBD2 (6 bases). The CDR3 spans 17 residues. Germline CDR1 is SGHDT and CDR2 is YYEEEE. With 4 bases removed from V and 2 bases from J, the gap between germline ends came to 22 bases. The CDR3 nucleotides read TGTGCCAGCAGCGCCCTCGTTGTGCGCGGGGAGCCCTACGAGCAGTACTTC. The encoded protein is CASSALVVRGEPYEQYF.

The CDR3 spells CAISVLGHQETQYF. The DNA for the CDR3 is TGTGCCATCAGTGTTCTGGGACACCAAGAGACCCAGTACTTC. The rearrangement joins TRBV10-3 to TRBJ2-5; D tentatively fits TRBD1 or TRBD2 (5 bases each). Germline CDR1 and CDR2: ENHRY and SYGVKD. This CDR3 contains 14 residues. V gave up 4 bases and J gave up 0 bases, with 9 bases separating them.

This CDR3 is CSVVGEDYEQYF. CDR3 coding DNA: TGCAGCGTTGTGGGGGAGGACTACGAGCAGTACTTC. V and J are TRBV29-1 and TRBJ2-7; weak D call: TRBD2 (6 bases). From germline, CDR1 is SQVTM and CDR2 ANQGSEA. V was trimmed by 4 bases and J by 3 bases, leaving 10 bases between them. The CDR3 has 12 amino acids.

The chain combines TRBV13 with TRBJ2-5; TRBD2 aligns across 13 bases. V shed 6 bases, J shed 1 base, and the junction held 8 bases outside the gene matches. This CDR3 has 17 residues. Germline V gene lookup returns CDR1 PRHDT and CDR2 FYEKMQ (reference sequence). The DNA of the CDR3 is TGTGCCAGCAGACGAACGACTAGCGGGGGGTCCCAAGAGACCCAGTACTTC. Its protein product is CASRRTTSGGSQETQYF.

CDR3 in DNA: TGTGCCAGCAGCTGGTCCTACAATGAGCAGTTCTTC. Translating it yields CASSWSYNEQFF. The V and J genes are TRBV5-5 and TRBJ2-1; no firm D call. Germline CDR1 and CDR2: SGHKS and YYEKEE (reference sequence). Trimming left V 3 bases short and J 1 base short, with 2 bases between. CDR3 length equals 12 residues. Combining the CDR3 with reference TRBV5-5 and TRBJ2-1 gives the whole variable domain DAGVTQSPTHLIKTRGQQVTLRCSPISGHKSVSWYQQVLGQGPQFIFQYYEKEERGRGNFPDRFSARQFPNYSSELNVNALLLGDSALYLCASSWSYNEQFFGPGTRLTVL.

J is TRBJ1-2 and V is TRBV6-5; possible D gene TRBD1, 5 bases. CDR3 length equals 16 residues. The germline V gene has CDR1 MNHEY and CDR2 SVGAGI. V lost 1 base, J lost 4 bases, and 16 bases lay in between. The CDR3 loop is CASSYLSPGGTYGYTF. CDR3 nucleotide sequence: TGTGCCAGCAGTTACTTATCTCCGGGGGGGACCTATGGCTACACCTTC.

The chain joins TRBV19 to TRBJ1-5, with D hard to call. Looked up from germline, CDR1 is LNHDA and CDR2 is SQIVND (reference sequence). The germline V and J ends were trimmed by 1 base and 0 bases, with 7 bases remaining between them. The CDR3 contains 15 residues. The CDR3 reads CASSIVVYSNQPQHF. DNA for the CDR3: TGTGCCAGTAGTATAGTCGTGTATAGCAATCAGCCCCAGCATTTT.

V and J are TRBV2 and TRBJ1-2; D ambiguous. Germline CDR1 is SNHLY and CDR2 is FYNNEI. V lost 0 bases and J 5 bases, leaving 4 bases between the germline ends. The CDR3 totals 12 residues. The CDR3: CASSEAWYGYTF. Written as DNA, the CDR3 is TGTGCCAGCAGTGAAGCGTGGTATGGCTACACCTTC.

The rearrangement joins TRBV5-5 to TRBJ2-7; 9 bases line up with TRBD1. V trimming: 4 bases; J trimming: 2 bases; junction bases outside the gene matches: 7. The CDR3 covers 15 residues. Germline CDR1 SGHKS, CDR2 YYEKEE (reference sequence). CDR3 sequence (DNA): TGTGCCAGCAGCCCCCGGGACAGGGCGCCCTACGAGCAGTACTTC. Protein product: CASSPRDRAPYEQYF.

This chain uses TRBV4-1 with TRBJ2-4; possibly TRBD2 for D (6 bases). V lost 3 bases, J lost 6 bases, and 12 bases lay in between. The CDR3 runs 14 residues. Germline CDR1 reads MGHRA; CDR2 reads YSYEKL. DNA of the CDR3: TGCGCCAGCAGCCATCCCCGGGGGATAAACATTCAGTACTTC. It encodes CASSHPRGINIQYF.

The chain recombines TRBV10-3 with TRBJ1-2; D might be TRBD1 (6 bases). Germline CDR1 and CDR2: ENHRY and SYGVKD. The CDR3 covers 19 residues. Trimming left V 0 bases short and J 0 bases short, with 20 bases between. CDR3 sequence (DNA): TGTGCCATCAGTGAGTCTCACCACGGGGGACAACAAGCTAACTATGGCTACACCTTC. It specifies CAISESHHGGQQANYGYTF.

The chain is built from TRBV19 and TRBJ2-3, with D perhaps matching TRBD2 (7 bases). CDR1 is LNHDA and CDR2 is SQIVND in the germline V gene (reference sequence). The CDR3 consists of 17 residues. The ends were cut back, 4 bases at V and 5 bases at J, with 22 bases in the middle. As DNA, the CDR3 is TGTGCCAGTAGTAGCTCCGCGGGGGCCTACCATAGAGATACGCAGTATTTT. This sequence encodes CASSSSAGAYHRDTQYF.